This record looks at one T cell receptor beta chain sequence and its context. As yet, its antigen is unknown. The entry originates in a study of naive and memory T cell subsets. General study findings and limits: Expression changes during T cell differentiation may affect RNA-based TCR counts.

Effector memory cells were sorted as CD45RA-CD27-, EMRA cells as CD45RA+CD27-. Both TRBC1 and TRBC2 were covered by a beta constant-region primer of two equimolar oligonucleotides. The ligated cDNA underwent four PCR rounds using SP2 and nested alpha and beta constant-region primers. The cDNA 3' end received a ligated single-stranded oligonucleotide carrying the SP2 primer and a 12-nucleotide UMI. TCRdb recomputed calls from the UMI-ligation and nested PCR reads with MiXCR, one row per CDR3 protein. The sample consists of under 35,000 distinct CDR3 sequences, around a sixth of them appearing once. The CDR3 runs to 15 residues. CDR1 is LGHDT, CDR2 YNNKEL, per germline (reference sequence). J was trimmed by 4 bases and V by 3 bases; bases with no gene match: 6.

This TCR derives from a human donor in good health. The sequencing input was effector memory CD4+ T cells from blood. Subset meaning: effector memory, CD45RA- CD27-. The chain has TRBV3-1 and TRBJ2-7; 10 bases align to TRBD2. This CDR3 is CASSQGLASTYEQYF. The CDR3 coding sequence is TGTGCCAGCAGCCAGGGACTAGCGAGTACATACGAGCAGTACTTC.